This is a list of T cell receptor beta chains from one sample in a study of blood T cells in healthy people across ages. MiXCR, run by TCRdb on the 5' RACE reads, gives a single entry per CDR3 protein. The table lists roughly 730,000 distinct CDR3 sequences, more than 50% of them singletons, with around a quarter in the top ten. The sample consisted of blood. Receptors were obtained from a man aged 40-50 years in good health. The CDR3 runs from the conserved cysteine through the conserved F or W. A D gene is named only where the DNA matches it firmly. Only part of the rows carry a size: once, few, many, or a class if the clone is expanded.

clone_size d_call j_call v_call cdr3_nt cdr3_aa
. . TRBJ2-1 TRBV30 TGTGCCTGCCCCAGGGGAACCTACAATGAGCAGTTCTTC CACPRGTYNEQFF
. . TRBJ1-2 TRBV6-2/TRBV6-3 TGTGCCAGCATTAATACCGGACAAACGGGCTACACCTTC CASINTGQTGYTF
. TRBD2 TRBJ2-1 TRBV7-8 TGTGCCAGCAGCCATGGACTAGCGGGGTACAATGAGCAGTTCTTC CASSHGLAGYNEQFF
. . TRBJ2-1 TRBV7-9 TGTGCCAGCAGCTTAGGGGCTGGGGGAAGCTCCTACAATGAGCAGTTCTTC CASSLGAGGSSYNEQFF
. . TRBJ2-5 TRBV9 TGTGCCAGCAGCGGCGTAACGGGGAACCAAGAGACCCAGTACTTC CASSGVTGNQETQYF
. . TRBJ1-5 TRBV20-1 TGCAGTGCCGACGATGGAACGGGGGCAGGGGTTGATCAGCCCCAGCATTTT CSADDGTGAGVDQPQHF
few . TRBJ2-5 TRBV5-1 TGCGCCAGCAGCCGACTCCCTAGCGAGCAAGAGACCCAGTACTTC CASSRLPSEQETQYF
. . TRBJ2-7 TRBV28 TGTGCCAGCAAATCGGATGAGCAGTACTTC CASKSDEQYF
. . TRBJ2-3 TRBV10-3 TGTGCCATCAGTAAGGGGCGATCCCGGGGTATGGATACGCAGTATTTT CAISKGRSRGMDTQYF
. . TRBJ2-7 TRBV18 TGTGCCAGCTCACCACAAGAACGCCCACAGATCTACGAGCAGTACTTC CASSPQERPQIYEQYF
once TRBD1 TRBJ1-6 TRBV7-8 TGTGCCAGCAGCTTACCCGGGACAGGGGTTTCACCCCTCCACTTT CASSLPGTGVSPLHF
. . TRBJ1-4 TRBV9 TGTGCCAGCAGCGTAGGCGGGGAACGAAGTGAAAAACTGTTTTTT CASSVGGERSEKLFF
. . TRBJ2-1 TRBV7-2 TGTGCCAGCAGCCAGCCGCCGGTTCTCACTTTCAATGAGCAGTTCTTC CASSQPPVLTFNEQFF
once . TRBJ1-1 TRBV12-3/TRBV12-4 TGTGCCAGCAGTTCGGACAGAGCGCAGAACACTGAAGCTTTCTTT CASSSDRAQNTEAFF
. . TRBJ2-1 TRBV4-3 TGCGCCAGCAGCCACAATGCCCCCAATCGTGGGAGACAGCGTGCCCAGGGGAATGAGCAGTTCTTC CASSHNAPNRGRQRAQGNEQFF
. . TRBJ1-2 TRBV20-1 TGCAGTGCTAGTTATCGGGGCACCTATGGCTACACCTTC CSASYRGTYGYTF